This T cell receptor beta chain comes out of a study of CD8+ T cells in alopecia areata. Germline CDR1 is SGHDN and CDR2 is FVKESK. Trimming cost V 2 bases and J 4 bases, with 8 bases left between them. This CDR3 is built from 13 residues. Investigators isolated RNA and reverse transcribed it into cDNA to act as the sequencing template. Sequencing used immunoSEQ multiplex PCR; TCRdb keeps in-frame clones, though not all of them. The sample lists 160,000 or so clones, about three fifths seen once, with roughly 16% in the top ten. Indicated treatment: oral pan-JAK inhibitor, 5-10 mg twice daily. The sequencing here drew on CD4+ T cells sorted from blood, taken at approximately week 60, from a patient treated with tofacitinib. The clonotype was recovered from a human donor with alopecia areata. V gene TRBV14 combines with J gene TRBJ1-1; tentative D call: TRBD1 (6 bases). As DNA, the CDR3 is TGTGCCAGCAGCCAACAACAGGGCACTGAAGCTTTCTTT. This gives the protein CASSQQQGTEAFF.